A single TCR beta chain is shown here with its context. These data are taken from a study of blood T cell repertoires in COVID-19. This CDR3 spans 16 amino acids. Trimming pared 0 bases from V and 5 bases from J, leaving 13 bases between. Germline CDR1 is LGHNA and CDR2 is YSLEER. Per the study methods: Nucleated cell number was recorded as an estimate derived from reference gene primer amplification. Sequencing was performed with immunoSEQ multiplex PCR; in TCRdb, only in-frame clones are kept and a portion is missing. For V, J and clone size, that table is used; D and trimming come from the DNA. The sample lists roughly 250,000 clones, 70% to 80% occurring once.

The TCR comes from a woman aged 80 or over with acute or convalescent COVID-19. The specimen sequenced was peripheral blood. This chain links TRBV4-3 with TRBJ1-4; no clear D gene. CDR3 sequence: CASSQDRYSLNEKLFF. For the CDR3, the DNA is TGCGCCAGCAGCCAAGATCGGTACAGTCTAAATGAAAAACTGTTTTTT.